There are many counts of the clone carrying this T cell receptor beta chain. The 5'RACE method, run with constant-segment primers, produced TCR alpha and TCR beta cDNA libraries (carrying sample barcodes and UMIs). TCRdb fed the 5' RACE reads into MiXCR, producing one record per CDR3 protein. In the table there are hundreds of thousands of distinct CDR3 sequences, more than 15% of which are singletons. The length of the CDR3 is 13 residues. Germline V gives CDR1 DFQATT, CDR2 SNEGSKA (reference sequence). The V and J ends lost 4 bases and 1 base respectively, with 10 bases between them. The record originates from a study of T-cell memory formation after mild COVID-19. Study-wide context: TCR clusters were mostly donor specific.

The sequencing sample was made of PBMCs or a T cell subset sorted from them (not recorded which). This chain links TRBV20-1 with TRBJ2-5; D remains ambiguous. This TCR derives from a man younger than 35 who had mild COVID-19 (a few samples of this study predate the infection). Cell type and time point are not known. CDR3 DNA sequence: TGCAGTGCTAACCGGCAGGTCCAAGAGACCCAGTACTTC. Protein product: CSANRQVQETQYF.